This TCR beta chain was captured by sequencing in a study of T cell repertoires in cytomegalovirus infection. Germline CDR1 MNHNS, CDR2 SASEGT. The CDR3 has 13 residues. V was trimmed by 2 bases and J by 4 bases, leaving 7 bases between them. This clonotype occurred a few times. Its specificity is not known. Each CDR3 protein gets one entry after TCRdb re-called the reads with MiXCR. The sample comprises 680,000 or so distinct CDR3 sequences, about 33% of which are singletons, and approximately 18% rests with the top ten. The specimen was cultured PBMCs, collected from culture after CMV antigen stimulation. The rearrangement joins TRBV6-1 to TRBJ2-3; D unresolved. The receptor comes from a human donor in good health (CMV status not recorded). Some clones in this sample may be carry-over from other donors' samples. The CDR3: CASSELKPDTQYF. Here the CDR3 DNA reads TGTGCCAGCAGTGAATTGAAGCCAGATACGCAGTATTTT.